Following are 6 T cell receptor beta chains from one sample sequenced in a study of identical twins. TCRdb independently ran MiXCR on the 5' RACE reads; one entry per CDR3 protein. This table has 500,000 to 650,000 distinct CDR3 sequences, about 7.6% appearing once. These data were also filed under a second study, of yellow fever vaccine responses in identical twins.

Sequencing used PBMCs. These receptors all stem from a woman aged 18-30 years in good health.

The rearrangement joins TRBV19 to TRBJ2-1; 10 bases fit TRBD1. V trimming: 0 bases; J trimming: 2 bases; junction bases outside the gene matches: 4. CDR1 and CDR2 (germline): LNHDA, SQIVND (reference sequence). The CDR3 contains 17 residues. This CDR3 is CASSIERDRGPYNEQFF. The CDR3 DNA is TGTGCCAGTAGTATAGAGAGGGACAGGGGACCCTACAATGAGCAGTTCTTC.

This clonotype was found many times. The chain couples TRBV28 to TRBJ2-4; TRBD1 matches 8 bases. V shed 5 bases and J 0 bases; nucleotides not matched to a gene: 3. Germline CDR1 and CDR2: MDHEN and SYDVKM. This CDR3 is 15 amino acids long. For the CDR3, the DNA is TGTGCCAGCAGTGAAGACAGGGGAGCCAAAAACATTCAGTACTTC. Amino acids: CASSEDRGAKNIQYF.

This clonotype was counted at least ten times. The rearrangement links TRBV28 to TRBJ2-3; D is perhaps TRBD2 (5 bases). This CDR3 has 13 residues. The V end was cut by 4 bases, the J end by 6 bases, with 11 bases between. The germline gives CDR1 MDHEN, CDR2 SYDVKM. The CDR3: CASSSGFLDTQYF. The CDR3 DNA is TGTGCCAGCAGTTCGGGGTTTTTGGATACGCAGTATTTT. The whole variable domain, remainder taken from reference TRBV28 and TRBJ2-3, is DVKVTQSSRYLVKRTGEKVFLECVQDMDHENMFWYRQDPGLGLRLIYFSYDVKMKEKGDIPEGYSVSREKKERFSLILESASTNQTSMYLCASSSGFLDTQYFGPGTRLTVL.

This clonotype was detected only a few times. This chain uses TRBV4-2 with TRBJ1-4; TRBD1 is a possible D gene (5 bases). Germline V gene data show CDR1 as LGHNA and CDR2 as YNFKEQ. V lost 0 bases, J lost 4 bases, and 9 bases lay in between. The CDR3 extends over 15 amino acids. The CDR3 coding sequence is TGTGCCAGCAGCCAAGACGGGGGAAGTAATGAAAAACTGTTTTTT. It specifies CASSQDGGSNEKLFF.

This rearrangement joins TRBV28 to TRBJ2-7; D is unresolved. The CDR3 is 15 residues long. V was trimmed by 6 bases and J by 4 bases, leaving 19 bases between them. Looked up from germline, CDR1 is MDHEN and CDR2 is SYDVKM. The chain's CDR3 is CASRFVAGPGYEQYF. As DNA, the CDR3 is TGTGCCAGCAGGTTTGTAGCTGGCCCGGGTTACGAGCAGTACTTC. The entire variable domain, with the rest obtained from reference TRBV28 and TRBJ2-7, is as follows: DVKVTQSSRYLVKRTGEKVFLECVQDMDHENMFWYRQDPGLGLRLIYFSYDVKMKEKGDIPEGYSVSREKKERFSLILESASTNQTSMYLCASRFVAGPGYEQYFGPGTRLTVT.

This clonotype was recorded a few times. The J gene is TRBJ2-7, the V gene TRBV28; the D gene is possibly TRBD1 (6 bases). CDR1 and CDR2 (germline): MDHEN, SYDVKM. Trimming removed 5 bases at V and 2 bases at J, with 13 bases between. The CDR3 length is 14 residues. CDR3: CASSHLGGPYEQYV. CDR3 sequence (DNA): TGTGCCAGCAGTCATTTAGGGGGTCCCTACGAGCAGTACGTC.